Reported below is one TCR beta chain. This clone's antigen is unknown. Per-base qualities were not stored, and no clone one base away is much larger. The CDR3 runs 16 residues from the cysteine to the phenylalanine. The retained sequence is limited to the CDR3, 48 bases, with the frame set at the first base. The germline V gene specifies SGHRS as CDR1 and YFSETQ as CDR2. V and J are trimmed by 4 bases and 1 base, and the gene matches miss 7 bases of the junction. To identify tumor-specific TCR clonotypes, tumor tissue taken at baseline, before any treatment, was sequenced. In a trial, the study monitored patients with peripheral T-cell lymphoma who were getting frontline treatment by applying next-generation sequencing to their T-cell receptor sequences. The data were taken from a study of circulating tumor DNA in untreated peripheral T-cell lymphoma (dated by TCRdb to the early 2020s). Library preparation used the immunoSEQ multiplex PCR assay. As stored in TCRdb, this immuneACCESS dataset retains in-frame rearrangements with V and J assigned. A fraction of the clones does not appear; measured against another copy, unresolved V genes explain less than half of the discrepancy, and the remainder lacks a known reason. In all, the sample holds 9,500 to 13,000 clones, and about three quarters of those were seen once. Roughly a third of the sample rests with the top ten.

Study-level results and caveats: Tumor-specific clonotypes were identified in about three quarters of patients, from roughly 90% of baseline tissues and approximately 70% of baseline serum samples.

The sample taken for sequencing was tumor tissue. The V and J segments used are TRBV5-1 and TRBJ1-1; the junction holds 10 bases that match TRBD1. This sequence originates from a human donor with peripheral T-cell lymphoma. The DNA sequence follows: TGCGCCAGCAGCGGGACAGGGGCTGGGGCGAACACTGAAGCTTTCTTT. It specifies CASSGTGAGANTEAFF.